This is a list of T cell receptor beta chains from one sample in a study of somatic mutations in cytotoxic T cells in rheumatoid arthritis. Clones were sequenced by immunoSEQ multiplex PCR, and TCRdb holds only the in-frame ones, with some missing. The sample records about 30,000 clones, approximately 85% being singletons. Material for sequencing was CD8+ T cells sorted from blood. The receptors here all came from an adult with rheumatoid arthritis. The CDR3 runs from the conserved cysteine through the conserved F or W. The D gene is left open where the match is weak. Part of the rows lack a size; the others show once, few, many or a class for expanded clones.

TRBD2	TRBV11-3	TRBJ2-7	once	TGTGCCAGCAGCCCTCCGGGGGGGTCCTACGAGCAGTACTTC	CASSPPGGSYEQYF
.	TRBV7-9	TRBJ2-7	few	TGTGCCAGCAGCTTAGAGGGGGACCCCTACGAGCAGTACTTC	CASSLEGDPYEQYF
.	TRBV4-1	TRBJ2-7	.	TGCGCCAGCAGCCAAGATGACAGAGAGTCCTACGAGCAGTACTTC	CASSQDDRESYEQYF
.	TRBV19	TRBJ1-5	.	TGTGCCAGTGGAGACAATAGCAATCAGCCCCAGCATTTT	CASGDNSNQPQHF
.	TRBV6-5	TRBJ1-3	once	TGTGCCAGCAGTTTGGCCTCTGGAAACACCATATATTTT	CASSLASGNTIYF
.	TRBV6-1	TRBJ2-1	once	TGTGCCAGCAGTTTGGCAGGGATGAATGAGCAGTTCTTC	CASSLAGMNEQFF
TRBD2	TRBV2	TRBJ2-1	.	TGTGCCAGCAGTGAAGCGCTTCGGGCGGGAGACAACAATGAGCAGTTCTTC	CASSEALRAGDNNEQFF
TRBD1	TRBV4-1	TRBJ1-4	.	TGCGCCAGCAGCCAAGAGGATTACAGGGGCGAAAAACTGTTTTTT	CASSQEDYRGEKLFF
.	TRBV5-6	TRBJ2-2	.	TGTGCCAGCAGTTCGGGGGGCGGGAACACCGGGGAGCTGTTTTTT	CASSSGGGNTGELFF
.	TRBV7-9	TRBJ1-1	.	TGTGCCAGCAGTCCCCCAGGGGCGAACACTGAAGCTTTCTTT	CASSPPGANTEAFF
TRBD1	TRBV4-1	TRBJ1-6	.	TGCGCCAGCAGCCAAGGGACAGGGACGAATTCACCCCTCCACTTT	CASSQGTGTNSPLHF
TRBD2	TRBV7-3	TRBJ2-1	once	TGTGCCAGCAGCCTGACTAGCGGGAGAGGGAATGAGCAGTTCTTC	CASSLTSGRGNEQFF
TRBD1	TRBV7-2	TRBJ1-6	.	TGTGCCAGCAGCTTTCGACAGGGTGGGTCACCCCTCCACTTT	CASSFRQGGSPLHF
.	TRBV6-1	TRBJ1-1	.	TGTGCCAGCAGGATGGGACACTCGAACACTGAAGCTTTCTTT	CASRMGHSNTEAFF
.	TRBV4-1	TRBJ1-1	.	TGCGCCAGCAGCCAAGAGCCTGGAGGGAGGTACGCTTTCTTT	CASSQEPGGRYAFF
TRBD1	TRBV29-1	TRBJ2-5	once	TGCAGCGTTGAAGACTCCCGGACAGGGGCCCCCCTGACCCAGTACTTC	CSVEDSRTGAPLTQYF
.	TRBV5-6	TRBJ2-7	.	TGTGCCAGCAGCTTGGACAGGACTGCCTACGAGCAGTACTTC	CASSLDRTAYEQYF
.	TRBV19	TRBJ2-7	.	TGTGCCAGTAGTACTTCGGAATCAGCCGAGCAGTACTTC	CASSTSESAEQYF
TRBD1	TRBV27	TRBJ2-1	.	TGTGCCAGCAGTTTTCCTTGGGACAGACGCTACAATGAGCAGTTCTTC	CASSFPWDRRYNEQFF
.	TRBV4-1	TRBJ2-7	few	TGCGCCAGCAGCCCCGTGGACAGCCCATCCTACGAGCAGTACTTC	CASSPVDSPSYEQYF
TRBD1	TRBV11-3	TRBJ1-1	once	TGTGCCAGCAGCGCGACAGGGGACCCTATCCGAGACACTGAAGCTTTCTTT	CASSATGDPIRDTEAFF
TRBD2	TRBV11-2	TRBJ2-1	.	TGTGCCAGCAGCTTAGGGGCTAGCGGGAGGTTTGAGCAGTTCTTC	CASSLGASGRFEQFF
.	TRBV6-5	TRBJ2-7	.	TGTGCCAGCAGTTACTCGTTAGCTACAGGGATCTACGAGCAGTACTTC	CASSYSLATGIYEQYF
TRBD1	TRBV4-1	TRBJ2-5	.	TGCGCCAGCAGCCTCGACAGGGGGCGCGAGGAGACCCAGTACTTC	CASSLDRGREETQYF
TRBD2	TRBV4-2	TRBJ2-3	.	TGTGCCAGCTCCCCGCGGGGGTTCACAGATACGCAGTATTTT	CASSPRGFTDTQYF
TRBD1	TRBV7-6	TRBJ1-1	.	TGTGCCAGCAGCTTAGTTTGGACAGGTAGTAACACTGAAGCTTTCTTT	CASSLVWTGSNTEAFF
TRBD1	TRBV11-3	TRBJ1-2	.	TGTGCCAGCAGCTTCGATGGGACAGGGTTTGATGGCTACACCTTC	CASSFDGTGFDGYTF
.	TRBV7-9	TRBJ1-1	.	TGTGCCAGCAGCTTAGAGGAAAAGAGCACTGAAGCTTTCTTT	CASSLEEKSTEAFF
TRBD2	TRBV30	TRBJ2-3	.	TGTGCCTGGAGTGTACGGCGGACTAGCGGGAGTAAAGATACGCAGTATTTT	CAWSVRRTSGSKDTQYF
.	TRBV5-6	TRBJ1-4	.	TGTGCCAGCAGCTTGGTGGCAGGGTCTAATGAAAAACTGTTTTTT	CASSLVAGSNEKLFF
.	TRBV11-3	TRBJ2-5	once	TGTGCCAGCACCATTGGGCAGGGTCAAGAGACCCAGTACTTC	CASTIGQGQETQYF
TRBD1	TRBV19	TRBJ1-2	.	TGTGCCAGTAGTAGGCCGACAGGGGACTGGAACTATGGCTACACCTTC	CASSRPTGDWNYGYTF
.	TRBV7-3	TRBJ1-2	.	TGTGCCAGCAGCTTAATCGCGGGGCGAGGCTACACCTTC	CASSLIAGRGYTF
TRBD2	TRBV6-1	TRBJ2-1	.	TGTGCCAGCAGTGAACTGGCTAGCGGTTACAATGAGCAGTTCTTC	CASSELASGYNEQFF
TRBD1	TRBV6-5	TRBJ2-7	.	TGTGCCAGCAGTTACACGGGACAGGGGGGCTCCTACGAGCAGTACTTC	CASSYTGQGGSYEQYF
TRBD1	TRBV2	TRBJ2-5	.	TGTGCCAGCAGTGCCCCGATTTTGACAGGGTATGACCAAGAGACCCAGTACTTC	CASSAPILTGYDQETQYF
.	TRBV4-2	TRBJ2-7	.	TGTGCCAGCAGCCAAGGTTTGCATGACGGTAGCTCCTACGAGCAGTACTTC	CASSQGLHDGSSYEQYF
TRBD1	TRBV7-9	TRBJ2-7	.	TGTGCCAGCAGCCCCCCGGGACAGGGGACCTACGAGCAGTACTTC	CASSPPGQGTYEQYF
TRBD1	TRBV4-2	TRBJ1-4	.	TGTGCCAGCAGCCAAGATCAGGGGACAGGGATGGAAAAACTGTTTTTT	CASSQDQGTGMEKLFF
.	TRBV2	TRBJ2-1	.	TGTGCCAGCAGTGGGAGGTGGCGGCACAATGAGCAGTTCTTC	CASSGRWRHNEQFF
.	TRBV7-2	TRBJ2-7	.	TGTGCCAGCAGCAAGGGCCCTAGCTCCTACGAGCAGTACTTC	CASSKGPSSYEQYF
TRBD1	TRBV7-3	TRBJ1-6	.	TGTGCCAGCAGCGCGACAGGGGCCCTCTATAATTCACCCCTCCACTTT	CASSATGALYNSPLHF